This record concerns one T cell receptor beta chain sequence. One base away lies a much larger clone, so this may be a sequencing read error. This specimen comes from a study of molecular identifiers for immune sequencing clone quantification. From the PCR reads, TCRdb called clonotypes with MiXCR, one entry per CDR3 protein. The sample holds approximately 670,000 distinct CDR3 sequences, nearly 20% seen once. The CDR3 contains 14 residues. V was clipped by 5 bases and J by 3 bases, with 14 bases between them. CDR1 LGHNA and CDR2 YSLEER come from the germline V gene. The sequence was collected from a human donor in good health. Some libraries in this study had Jurkat cell RNA spiked in. Sequenced sample: naive CD8+ T cells from blood, with Jurkat cell RNA spiked in. Subset denoted: FACS-sorted CD8+CD4-CCR7+CD45RA+ naive T cells. The chain joins TRBV4-3 to TRBJ2-7; D is possibly TRBD1 or TRBD2 (5 bases each). The CDR3 bases are TGCGCCAGCAGCTGGGGGTCCGACGACTACGAGCAGTACTTC. Translation: CASSWGSDDYEQYF.